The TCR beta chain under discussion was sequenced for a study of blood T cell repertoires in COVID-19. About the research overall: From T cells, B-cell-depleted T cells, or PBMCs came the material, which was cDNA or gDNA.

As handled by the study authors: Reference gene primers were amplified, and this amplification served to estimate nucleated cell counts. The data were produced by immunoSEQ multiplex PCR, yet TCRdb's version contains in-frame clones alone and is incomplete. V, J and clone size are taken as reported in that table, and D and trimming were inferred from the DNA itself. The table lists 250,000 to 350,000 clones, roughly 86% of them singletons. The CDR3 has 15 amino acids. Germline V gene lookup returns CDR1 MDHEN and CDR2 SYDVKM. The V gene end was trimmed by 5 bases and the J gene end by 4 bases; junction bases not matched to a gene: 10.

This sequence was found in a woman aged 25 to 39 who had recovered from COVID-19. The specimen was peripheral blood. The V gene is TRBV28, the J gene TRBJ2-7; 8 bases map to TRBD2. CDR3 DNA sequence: TGTGCCAGCAGTGGCCGGGGGCGGGAGGCGTACGAGCAGTACTTC. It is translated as CASSGRGREAYEQYF.